This TCR beta chain stems from a study of beta chain features in type 1 diabetes. Study as a whole: What patients shared with healthy donors was a similar profile of age, gender and cell yields.

Sequenced material consisted of expressed TCRB transcripts (all of the isolated RNA was reverse transcribed). TCRdb keeps only in-frame clones here, not all; method: immunoSEQ multiplex PCR. The sample carries under 400,000 clones, around 12% recorded once. Findings and limits, study-wide: Significant though moderate, a shortening of TCRB CDR3s appeared in all four CD4+ subsets of Type 1 diabetes patients. In the patient group, naive, central memory and Treg TCRB repertoires seemed more alike than in the healthy donor group.

This clone was detected only a few times. Its antigen is undetermined. The receptor's source is a man aged 18-30 years in good health. The sequenced sample consisted of naive CD4+ T cells from blood.

For the CDR3, the DNA is TGTGCCAGCAGCTCTGAACAGGGGGCTCGGACCGGGGAGCTGTTTTTT. Protein: CASSSEQGARTGELFF. The V call is TRBV7-2, the J call TRBJ2-2; 9 positions agree with TRBD1. V was pared by 4 bases and J by 5 bases, with 8 bases of the junction left unmatched. The CDR3 runs 16 residues. Germline CDR1 SGHTA, CDR2 FQGNSA.